This T cell receptor beta chain is drawn from a study of early T cells in non-severe SARS-CoV-2 infection listed by TCRdb under 2021. With regard to the full study: Bulk RNA from unsorted whole blood was used for TCR sequencing, so alpha and beta chains could not be paired.

At least ten counts were recorded for this clonotype. Which antigen it targets is not known. The record has no base qualities; no much larger clone is one base away. General conclusions and limits of the study: VDJdb matching was skewed toward anti-spike CD8 responses and likely underestimated virus-specific expansions, missing private and CD4 specificities.

Inclusive of the bounding cysteine and phenylalanine, the CDR3 is 12 residues long. Only the CDR3 DNA stays, 36 bases, in frame from base 1. The V and J ends are trimmed by 3 bases and 4 bases, leaving 7 bases between them. The germline V gene encodes CDR1 DFQATT and CDR2 SNEGSKA (reference sequence). Libraries came from 5' RACE. Sequencer: NextSeq 500. In the TCR library protocol, unique molecular identifiers were attached to individual cDNA molecules to correct for PCR bias and sequencing error. Sequencing covered both TCR alpha and beta chains, and within each sample the abundances of alpha and beta sequences were tightly co-correlated. The authors processed their data as follows. Decombinator V4 was used to perform V gene, J gene and CDR3 annotation of TCR sequences. TCRs were defined as expanded if a significant change between any two time points was detected under a Poisson model with p below 0.0001. TCR abundances were normalised to the total number of TCRs sequenced per sample and were expressed as counts per million. MAIT TCRs were defined by TRAV1-2 paired with TRAJ12, TRAJ20 or TRAJ33, and iNKT TCRs by TRAV10 paired with TRAJ18. A search of VDJdb, accessed on 1 November 2021, was run for TCRs annotated to CMV, EBV and SARS-CoV-2, with TCRs annotated for multiple antigens excluded. Clones were called with MiXCR by TCRdb after fastp trimmed the public reads at Q25, and only in-frame beta chains were retained. Rows with one shared CDR3 protein collapse into an entry with the most common genes and DNA. These V and J calls rely on TCRdb rather than the paper's analysis. The sample includes around 66,000 distinct CDR3 sequences, with about 6% observed a single time. Of the sample, around 3.3% is held by the ten largest clones.

A case-control design nested within a healthcare worker cohort in London, UK, was used, with weekly nasopharyngeal swab PCR tests and blood sampling performed. Healthcare workers were enrolled in the week of the UK lockdown, from 23 to 31 March 2020, and were followed every week for up to roughly 16 weeks. This sequence uses TRBV20-1 and TRBJ2-1; the D region possibly corresponds to TRBD2 (6 bases align). The source is an adult who was a healthcare worker with PCR-confirmed SARS-CoV-2 infection or an uninfected control (not recorded which). The specimen was whole blood, collected at baseline. The CDR3 corresponds to CSASGSYNEQFF. The nucleotides are TGCAGTGCTAGCGGGAGTTACAATGAGCAGTTCTTC.